The sample holds many counts of the clone carrying this T cell receptor (beta chain). Its antigen is currently unknown. The source of the sample is a study of CD8 T cells in ankylosing spondylitis. General observations from the study: Disease-linked clones, CD8+, were relatively rare in peripheral blood.

V lost 4 bases and J lost 2, with 12 bases in between. The CDR3 is made up of 15 amino acids. In germline, CDR1 is SGHTA, CDR2 FQGTGA. TCRdb used MiXCR to reprocess the 5' RACE reads, holding one entry per CDR3 protein. The sample contains tens of thousands of distinct CDR3 sequences, roughly 6.1% of which appear only once. The sequenced sample consisted of synovial fluid, either unsorted or a sorted T cell fraction (not recorded which). This sequence was found in a male donor with ankylosing spondylitis. V and J are TRBV7-3 and TRBJ2-1; D could derive from TRBD1 or TRBD2 (5 bases each). In nucleotides, the CDR3 is TGTGCCAGCAGCTCCACCGGGGCCGCCTACAATGAGCAGTTCTTC. Its translation is CASSSTGAAYNEQFF. The complete variable domain, with remaining parts taken from reference TRBV7-3 and TRBJ2-1, reads GAGVSQTPSNKVTEKGKYVELRCDPISGHTALYWYRQSLGQGPEFLIYFQGTGAADDSGLPNDRFFAVRPEGSVSTLKIQRTERGDSAVYLCASSSTGAAYNEQFFGPGTRLTVL.